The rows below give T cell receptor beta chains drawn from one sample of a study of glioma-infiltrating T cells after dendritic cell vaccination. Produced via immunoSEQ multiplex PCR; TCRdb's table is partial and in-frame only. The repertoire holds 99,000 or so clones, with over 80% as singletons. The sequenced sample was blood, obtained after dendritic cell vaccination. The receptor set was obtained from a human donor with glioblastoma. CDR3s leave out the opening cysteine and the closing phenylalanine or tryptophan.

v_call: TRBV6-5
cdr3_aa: ASSYDGGIYGYT

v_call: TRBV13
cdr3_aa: ASSLGLLRGGRFYEQY

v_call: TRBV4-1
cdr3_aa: ASSQDPYVPEAETQY

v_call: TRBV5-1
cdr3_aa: ASSLALLSSGNTIY

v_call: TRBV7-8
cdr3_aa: ASSSIDRAYTPLH

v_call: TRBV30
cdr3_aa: AWSPDRGFNQPQH

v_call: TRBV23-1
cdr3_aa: ASGPWTGGAGNEQF

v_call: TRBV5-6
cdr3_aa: ASSPTSGNGETQY

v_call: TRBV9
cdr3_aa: ASSGSGHQPQH

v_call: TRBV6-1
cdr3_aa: ASGSSGTYEQY

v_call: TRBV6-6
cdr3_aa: ASSPLGGSTDTQY

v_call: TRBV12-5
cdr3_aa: ASGTPDWSGNTIY

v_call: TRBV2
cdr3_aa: ASRATGTPQY

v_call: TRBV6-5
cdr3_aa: ASSAKQGRNTEAF

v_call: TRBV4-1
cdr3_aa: ASSGQGLTGELF

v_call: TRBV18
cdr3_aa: ASSPPSGNNEQF

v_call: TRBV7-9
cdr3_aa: ASSLDLGQPYEQY

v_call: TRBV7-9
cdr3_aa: ASSPMRDRNTEAF

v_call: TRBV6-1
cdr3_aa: ASRLGGTMNTEAF

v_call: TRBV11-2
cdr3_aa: ASSFGQGGNEQF

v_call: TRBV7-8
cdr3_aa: ASSPDSSNQPQH

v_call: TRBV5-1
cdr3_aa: ASSVIEGYGYT

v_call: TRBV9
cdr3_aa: ASSVGDRGYNEQF

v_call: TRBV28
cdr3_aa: ASSMEAGYNEQF

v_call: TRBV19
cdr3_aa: ASSIDPHYEQY

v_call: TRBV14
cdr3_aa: ASSQDWLRSGGNYGYT

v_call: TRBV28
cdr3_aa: ASSPDSSNQPQH

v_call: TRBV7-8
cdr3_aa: ASSLANRVYGELF

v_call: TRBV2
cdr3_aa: ASSNQGAGTGSPLH

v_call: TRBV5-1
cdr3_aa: ASSLARVAGGPGQAEQF

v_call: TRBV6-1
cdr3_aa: ASSEAASGGTYEQY

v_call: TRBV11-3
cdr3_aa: ASSLPGGEQF

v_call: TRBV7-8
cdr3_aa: ASSLGAQY

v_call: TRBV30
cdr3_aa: AWSHREGGNQPQH

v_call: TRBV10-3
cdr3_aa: AISPVAGTITDTQY